This T cell receptor (beta chain) is drawn from a study of T cells in Graves' hyperthyroidism and ophthalmopathy. V was trimmed by 1 base and J by 5 bases, leaving 14 bases between them. CDR1 DFQATT and CDR2 SNEGSKA come from the germline V gene (reference sequence). The CDR3 has 14 residues. There are a few counts of this clonotype. Clinicians diagnosed patients from clinical symptoms, serum thyroxine and TRAb, thyroid ultrasound and orbital computed tomography. Amplification yielded TCR beta CDR3 regions, with RNA transcripts as the source. When the TCR CDR3 underwent first-round RT-PCR, the HTBI primer set was used. TCRdb used MiXCR to reprocess the multiplex PCR reads, holding one entry per CDR3 protein. The profile shows hundreds of thousands of distinct CDR3 sequences, around 15% of them singletons.

The gene calls are TRBV20-1 and TRBJ1-1; D may be TRBD1 (5 bases). Sequencing was done on a sample of blood. The clonotype was recovered from a woman between 40 and 50 years old with Graves' ophthalmopathy. The DNA of the CDR3 is TGCAGTGCTAGAGGTGTCATCGGGGGAACTGAAGCTTTCTTT. This gives the protein CSARGVIGGTEAFF.